The clone carrying this TCR beta chain was observed a handful of times. The CDR3 has 14 amino acids. Trimming took 5 bases from V and 13 from J; bases not matched to a gene: 13. Germline lookup yields CDR1 MNHNY and CDR2 SVGAGI (reference sequence). This record belongs to a study of blood T cells in healthy people across ages. A J-beta primer mix and a sample-barcoded 5' primer were used in a second PCR of roughly 6 to 11 cycles. TCRdb reanalysed the 5' RACE reads using MiXCR and keeps one entry per CDR3 protein. The data contain approximately 820,000 distinct CDR3 sequences, approximately 48% of them seen just once; the ten biggest clones take up approximately 19%. Drawing of peripheral blood yielded 8.5 to 10 milliliters from each donor.

Sequencing was performed on blood. This chain connects TRBV6-6 to TRBJ1-2; 10 nucleotides match TRBD1. This receptor was obtained from a man in his 60s in good health. This CDR3 is CASSHLTGGADCTF. CDR3 in DNA: TGTGCCAGCAGTCACCTGACAGGGGGCGCGGATTGCACCTTC.